The 27 T cell receptor beta chains below were found in one sample sequenced in a study of CD8 T cell repertoires and HIV-1 epitope variants. Antigen specificity for these receptors is unknown. Generated by immunoSEQ multiplex PCR, the TCRdb table keeps only in-frame clones and is missing some. The sample includes some 5,000 clones, more than 60% seen only once; the top ten take around 40%. Sequenced sample: cultured CD8+ T cells derived from PBMCs. The origin of the receptors is a male donor with HIV.

The V gene is TRBV29-1, the J gene TRBJ2-5; weak D call: TRBD2 (6 bases). The CDR3 runs 16 residues. Trimming removed 2 bases from V and 2 bases from J, with 18 bases in between. Germline V gene data show CDR1 as SQVTM and CDR2 as ANQGSEA. This CDR3 reads CSVEWVSGNLQETQYF. The CDR3 nucleotides read TGCAGCGTTGAATGGGTTAGCGGAAACCTGCAAGAGACCCAGTACTTC.

The V gene is TRBV7-9, the J gene TRBJ2-4, with unresolved D. The CDR3 is made up of 16 amino acids. From germline, CDR1 is SEHNR and CDR2 FQNEAQ (reference sequence). The ends were cut back, 3 bases at V and 3 bases at J, with 15 bases in the middle. In DNA, the CDR3 is TGTGCCAGCAGCTTGTACGGAAATAGGGACAAAAACATTCAGTACTTC. It is translated as CASSLYGNRDKNIQYF.

The chain has TRBV25-1 and TRBJ2-3; D might be TRBD2 (6 bases). Trimming stripped 1 base from V and 1 base from J, with 6 bases between. The CDR3 has 14 amino acids. Germline CDR1 reads MGHDK; CDR2 reads SYGVNS. The CDR3 DNA sequence: TGTGCCAGCAGTGAATGGGGGGGCACAGATACGCAGTATTTT. This gives the protein CASSEWGGTDTQYF.

V is TRBV28 and J is TRBJ1-2; tentative D call: TRBD1 (6 bases). The CDR3 covers 13 residues. The germline gives CDR1 MDHEN, CDR2 SYDVKM. Trimming stripped 3 bases from V and 5 bases from J, with 10 bases between. The CDR3 DNA is TGTGCCAGCAGTTTCGGAGGGGGTTATGGCTACACCTTC. Residues: CASSFGGGYGYTF.

The chain links TRBV7-3 to TRBJ2-2; D is unresolved. The length of the CDR3 is 15 residues. Germline-derived CDR1 and CDR2 are SGHTA and FQGTGA. Trimming shortened V by 0 bases and J by 3 bases, and 8 bases separated the two germline ends. DNA for the CDR3: TGTGCCAGCAGCTTAACGTCATCAGACACCGGGGAGCTGTTTTTT. Residues: CASSLTSSDTGELFF.

This chain links TRBV10-3 with TRBJ1-2; 8 bases align to TRBD1. Germline V CDR1 and CDR2: ENHRY, SYGVKD. This CDR3 comprises 13 residues. Trimming cost V 8 bases and J 6 bases; bases outside gene matches: 8. DNA of the CDR3: TGTGCCATCGATCACCGGACAGGGAATGGCTACACCTTC. It codes for CAIDHRTGNGYTF.

The genes are TRBV7-8 and TRBJ2-1; D is unclear. The CDR3 totals 12 residues. Trimming removed 1 base at V and 9 bases at J, with 7 bases between. The V gene's germline CDR1 is SGHVS and CDR2 FQNEAQ. The CDR3 DNA follows: TGTGCCAGCAGCTTAGGGGAAGGTGAGCAGTTCTTC. This gives the protein CASSLGEGEQFF.

The V call is TRBV9, the J call TRBJ2-1, with 9 bases identical to TRBD2. Per germline, CDR1 SGDLS and CDR2 YYNGEE. With 2 bases clipped from V and 7 bases from J, the junction kept 4 bases outside the gene matches. This CDR3 spans 14 amino acids. The CDR3 DNA reads as TGTGCCAGCAGCGTGCGGGGGGGATTTAATGAGCAGTTCTTC. This translates into CASSVRGGFNEQFF.

The rearrangement joins TRBV28 to TRBJ2-3, with D uncertain. Germline V gene sequence: CDR1 MDHEN, CDR2 SYDVKM. The CDR3 contains 14 residues. V shed 3 bases and J shed 0 bases, with 7 bases lying between them. CDR3 amino acids: CASSFSRSTDTQYF. DNA for the CDR3: TGTGCCAGCAGTTTTTCCCGGAGCACAGATACGCAGTATTTT.

J is TRBJ2-5 and V is TRBV11-2; no clear D. V dropped 1 base and J dropped 2 bases, with 11 bases sitting between them. Germline values: CDR1 SGHAT, CDR2 FQNNGV. The CDR3 has 15 residues. CDR3 loop: CASSLGRELQETQYF. The CDR3 DNA reads TGTGCCAGCAGCTTAGGGCGAGAACTACAAGAGACCCAGTACTTC.

The chain combines TRBV6-6 with TRBJ2-7; a weak D match, TRBD2 (5 bases). Trimming took off 8 bases at V and 0 bases at J, with 11 bases between the two ends. The CDR3 covers 13 residues. Germline V gene lookup returns CDR1 MNHNY and CDR2 SVGAGI (reference sequence). In DNA, the CDR3 is TGTGCCAGCGAGGGAAGCAGCTCCTACGAGCAGTACTTC. This sequence encodes CASEGSSSYEQYF.

The chain links TRBV27 to TRBJ2-3; 9 nucleotides line up with TRBD2. This CDR3 is built from 14 residues. Germline values: CDR1 MNHEY, CDR2 SMNVEV (reference sequence). V was clipped by 5 bases and J by 1 base; unmatched bases: 1. The DNA of the CDR3 is TGTGCCAGCAGTGCTAGCGGGGGCACAGATACGCAGTATTTT. This codes for CASSASGGTDTQYF.

The V gene is TRBV28, the J gene TRBJ2-1, with 7 bases lining up with TRBD2. Germline V gene sequence: CDR1 MDHEN, CDR2 SYDVKM. J was trimmed by 15 bases and V by 6 bases; bases with no gene match: 11. The CDR3 contains 12 residues. CDR3 nucleotide sequence: TGTGCCAGCAGCCGGGGGAGCGGGGATGGGTTCTTC. Amino acids: CASSRGSGDGFF.

The chain recombines TRBV7-6 with TRBJ1-5; D call uncertain. The CDR3 extends over 13 amino acids. Germline lookup yields CDR1 SGHVS and CDR2 FNYEAQ. Trimming stripped 5 bases from V and 2 bases from J, with 7 bases between. The CDR3 loop is CASSPAGNQPQHF. The CDR3 nucleotides are TGTGCCAGCAGCCCGGCGGGCAATCAGCCCCAGCATTTT.

The chain is built from TRBV7-9 and TRBJ1-1; the D is unclear. Looked up from germline, CDR1 is SEHNR and CDR2 is FQNEAQ (reference sequence). This CDR3 has 14 amino acids. V lost 3 bases and J 5 bases, leaving 13 bases between the germline ends. The CDR3 bases are TGTGCCAGCAGCTTGAGAGGAGGATTAACTGAAGCTTTCTTT. Its protein is CASSLRGGLTEAFF.

The gene calls are TRBV28 and TRBJ2-1; TRBD1 aligns across 10 bases. The CDR3 length is 15 residues. Trimming at V came to 8 bases and at J to 8 bases, leaving 12 bases not matched to a gene. Per the germline V gene, CDR1 is MDHEN and CDR2 is SYDVKM. This CDR3 is CASGETGGSDDEQFF. The CDR3 DNA reads TGTGCCAGCGGGGAGACAGGGGGCAGCGACGATGAGCAGTTCTTC.

The chain employs TRBV5-6 and TRBJ2-7; a weak D match, TRBD2 (6 bases). CDR3 length: 16 residues. CDR1 and CDR2 (germline): SGHDT, YYEEEE. With 1 base removed from V and 5 bases from J, the gap between germline ends came to 19 bases. Here the CDR3 DNA reads TGTGCCAGCAGCTTGCGGGTAGCGGAGGAGTGGGACGAGCAGTACTTC. It specifies CASSLRVAEEWDEQYF.

This clone came up a few times. The chain links TRBV5-1 to TRBJ2-7; 8 nucleotides match TRBD2. Unmatched junction bases numbered 6, after V lost 4 bases and J lost 0 bases. Germline CDR1 and CDR2: SGHRS and YFSETQ. This CDR3 is built from 15 residues. The CDR3 DNA is TGCGCCAGCAGCCCTCTAGGGACTAGCTCCTACGAGCAGTACTTC. Translation: CASSPLGTSSYEQYF.

This clone occurred a few times. The chain links TRBV28 to TRBJ2-7; D may be TRBD1 (7 bases). V was cut by 3 bases and J by 2 bases, with 11 bases left in between. This CDR3 has 14 residues. Germline V gene sequence: CDR1 MDHEN, CDR2 SYDVKM. The CDR3 sequence is CASSLGGTAYEQYF. In nucleotides, the CDR3 is TGTGCCAGCAGTTTGGGCGGGACAGCCTACGAGCAGTACTTC.

The chain links TRBV2 to TRBJ1-1; TRBD1 aligns across 8 bases. CDR1 is SNHLY and CDR2 is FYNNEI in the germline V gene. The J segment lost 1 base and the V segment lost 7 bases, leaving 11 bases of the junction unmatched. The CDR3 runs 16 residues. The CDR3 sequence is CASTGEEGTGNTEAFF. The DNA of the CDR3 is TGTGCCAGCACGGGGGAGGAGGGGACAGGGAACACTGAAGCTTTCTTT.

In DNA, the CDR3 is TGTGCCAGCAGCTTAACCGGACAGGGGAACACTGAAGCTTTCTTT. This gives the protein CASSLTGQGNTEAFF. This chain links TRBV7-3 with TRBJ1-1, with TRBD1 matching 8 bases. Trimming at V came to 0 bases and at J to 1 base, leaving 1 base not matched to a gene. CDR1 and CDR2 (germline): SGHTA, FQGTGA. This CDR3 has 15 residues. The whole variable domain, remainder taken from reference TRBV7-3 and TRBJ1-1, is GAGVSQTPSNKVTEKGKYVELRCDPISGHTALYWYRQSLGQGPEFLIYFQGTGAADDSGLPNDRFFAVRPEGSVSTLKIQRTERGDSAVYLCASSLTGQGNTEAFFGQGTRLTVV.

This rearrangement joins TRBV6-1 to TRBJ1-2; D possibly corresponds to TRBD1 (6 bases). Germline CDR1 is MNHNS and CDR2 is SASEGT. The CDR3 is 15 amino acids. Trimming shortened V by 2 bases and J by 5 bases, and 15 bases separated the two germline ends. Here the CDR3 DNA reads TGTGCCAGCAGTGAAAACCTAGGGGGGAGTTATGGCTACACCTTC. Translating it yields CASSENLGGSYGYTF.

The V gene is TRBV6-5, the J gene TRBJ2-1; D might be TRBD1 (6 bases). V lost 10 bases and J 1 base, leaving 11 bases between the germline ends. This CDR3 region has 13 residues. In germline, CDR1 is MNHEY, CDR2 SVGAGI. CDR3 protein: CATQTGSYNEQFF. CDR3 in DNA: TGTGCCACACAGACAGGTTCCTACAATGAGCAGTTCTTC.

This clone was seen a handful of times. DNA of the CDR3: TGTGCCAGCAGTTACTCGCGACAGGGTAATGAGCCCCAGCATTTT. This sequence encodes CASSYSRQGNEPQHF. The V and J genes are TRBV6-6 and TRBJ1-5, with 7 bases that match TRBD1. J lost 8 bases, V lost 0 bases, and 7 bases had no gene match. Germline V gene lookup returns CDR1 MNHNY and CDR2 SVGAGI (reference sequence). This CDR3 has 15 residues.

This clone was observed a few times. The V gene is TRBV2, the J gene TRBJ1-1; D is unresolved. The ends were cut back, 0 bases at V and 13 bases at J, with 0 bases in the middle. There are 8 residues in the CDR3. CDR1 SNHLY and CDR2 FYNNEI come from the germline V gene. In DNA form, the CDR3 reads TGTGCCAGCAGTGAAGCTTTCTTT. Translating it yields CASSEAFF.

This clone has a handful of counts. The rearrangement links TRBV6-5 to TRBJ2-1; D is perhaps TRBD1 (6 bases). This CDR3 comprises 16 residues. Trimming pared 0 bases from V and 7 bases from J, leaving 16 bases between. CDR1 and CDR2 (germline): MNHEY, SVGAGI. The CDR3 here is CASSYSGRGRRNEQFF. The CDR3 DNA sequence: TGTGCCAGCAGTTACTCGGGCAGGGGAAGGCGAAATGAGCAGTTCTTC.

This clone was seen just once. The chain links TRBV6-5 to TRBJ2-7; D is possibly TRBD2 (6 bases). Germline CDR1 reads MNHEY; CDR2 reads SVGAGI. The V and J ends lost 5 bases and 2 bases respectively, with 13 bases between them. This CDR3 has 14 residues. The CDR3 sequence: CASSAGTWTYEQYF. DNA for the CDR3: TGTGCCAGCAGTGCCGGGACTTGGACCTACGAGCAGTACTTC.